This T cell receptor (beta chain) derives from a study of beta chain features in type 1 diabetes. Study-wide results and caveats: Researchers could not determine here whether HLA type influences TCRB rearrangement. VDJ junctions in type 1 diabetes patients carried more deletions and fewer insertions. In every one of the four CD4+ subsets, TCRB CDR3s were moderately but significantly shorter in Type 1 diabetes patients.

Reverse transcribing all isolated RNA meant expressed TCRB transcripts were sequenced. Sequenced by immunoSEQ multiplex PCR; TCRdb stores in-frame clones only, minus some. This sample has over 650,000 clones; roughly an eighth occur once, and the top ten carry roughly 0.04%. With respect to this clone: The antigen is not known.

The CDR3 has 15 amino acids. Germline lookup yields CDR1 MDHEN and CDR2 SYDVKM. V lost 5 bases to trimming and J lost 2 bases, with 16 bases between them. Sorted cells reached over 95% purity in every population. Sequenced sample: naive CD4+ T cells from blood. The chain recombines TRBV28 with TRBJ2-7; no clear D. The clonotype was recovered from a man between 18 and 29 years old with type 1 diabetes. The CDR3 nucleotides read TGTGCCAGCAGTCCCTTGCCAGGTGACGCCTACGAGCAGTACTTC. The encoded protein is CASSPLPGDAYEQYF. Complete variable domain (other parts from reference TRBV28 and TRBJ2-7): DVKVTQSSRYLVKRTGEKVFLECVQDMDHENMFWYRQDPGLGLRLIYFSYDVKMKEKGDIPEGYSVSREKKERFSLILESASTNQTSMYLCASSPLPGDAYEQYFGPGTRLTVT.